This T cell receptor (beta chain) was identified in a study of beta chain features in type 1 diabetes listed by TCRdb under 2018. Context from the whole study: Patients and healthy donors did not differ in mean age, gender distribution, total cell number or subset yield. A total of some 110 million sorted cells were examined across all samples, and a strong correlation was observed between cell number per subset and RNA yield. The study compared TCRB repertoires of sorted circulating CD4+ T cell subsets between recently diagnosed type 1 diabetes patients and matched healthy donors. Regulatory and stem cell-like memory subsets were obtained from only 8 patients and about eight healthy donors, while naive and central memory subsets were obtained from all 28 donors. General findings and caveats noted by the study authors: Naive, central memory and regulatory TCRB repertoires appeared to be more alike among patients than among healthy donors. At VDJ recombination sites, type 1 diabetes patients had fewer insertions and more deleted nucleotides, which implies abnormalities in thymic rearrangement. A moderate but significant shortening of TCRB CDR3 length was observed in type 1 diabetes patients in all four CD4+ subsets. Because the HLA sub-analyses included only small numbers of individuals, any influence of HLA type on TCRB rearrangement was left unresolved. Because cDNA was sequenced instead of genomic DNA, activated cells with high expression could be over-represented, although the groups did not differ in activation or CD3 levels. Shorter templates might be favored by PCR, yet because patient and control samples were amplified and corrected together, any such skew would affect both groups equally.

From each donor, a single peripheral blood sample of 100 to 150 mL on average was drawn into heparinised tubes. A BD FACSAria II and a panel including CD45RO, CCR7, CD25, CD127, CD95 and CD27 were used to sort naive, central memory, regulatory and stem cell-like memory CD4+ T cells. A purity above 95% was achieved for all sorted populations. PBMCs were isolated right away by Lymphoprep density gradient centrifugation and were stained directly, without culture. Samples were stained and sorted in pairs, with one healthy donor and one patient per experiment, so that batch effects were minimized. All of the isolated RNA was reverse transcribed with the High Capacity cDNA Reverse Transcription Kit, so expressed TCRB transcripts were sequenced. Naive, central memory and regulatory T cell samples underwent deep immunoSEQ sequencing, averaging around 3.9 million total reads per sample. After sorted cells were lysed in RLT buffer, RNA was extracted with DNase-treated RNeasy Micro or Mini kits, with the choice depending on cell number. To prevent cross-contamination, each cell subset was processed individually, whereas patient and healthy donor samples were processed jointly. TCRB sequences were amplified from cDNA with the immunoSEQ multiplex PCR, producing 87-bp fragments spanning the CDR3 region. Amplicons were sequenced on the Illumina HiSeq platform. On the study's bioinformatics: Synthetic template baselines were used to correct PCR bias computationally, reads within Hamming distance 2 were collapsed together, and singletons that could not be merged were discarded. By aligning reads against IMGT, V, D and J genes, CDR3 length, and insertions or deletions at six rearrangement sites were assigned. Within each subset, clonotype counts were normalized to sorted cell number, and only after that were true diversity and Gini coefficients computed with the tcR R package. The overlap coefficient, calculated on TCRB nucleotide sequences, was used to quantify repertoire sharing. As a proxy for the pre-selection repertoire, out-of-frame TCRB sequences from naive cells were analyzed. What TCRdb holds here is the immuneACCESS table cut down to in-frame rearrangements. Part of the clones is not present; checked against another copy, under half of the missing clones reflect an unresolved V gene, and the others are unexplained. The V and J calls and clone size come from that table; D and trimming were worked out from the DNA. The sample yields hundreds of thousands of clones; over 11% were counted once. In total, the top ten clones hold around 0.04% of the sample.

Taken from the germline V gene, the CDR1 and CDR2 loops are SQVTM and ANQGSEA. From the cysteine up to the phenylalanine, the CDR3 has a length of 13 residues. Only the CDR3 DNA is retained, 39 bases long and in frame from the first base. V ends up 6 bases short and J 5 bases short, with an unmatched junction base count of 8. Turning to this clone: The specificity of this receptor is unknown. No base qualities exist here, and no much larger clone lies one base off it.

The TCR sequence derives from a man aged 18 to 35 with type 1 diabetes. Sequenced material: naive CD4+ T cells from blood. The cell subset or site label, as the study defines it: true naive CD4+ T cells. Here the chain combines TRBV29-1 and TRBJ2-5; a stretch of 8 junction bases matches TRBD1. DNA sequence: TGCAGCGTGGGACAGGTTCTTGAGGAGACCCAGTACTTC. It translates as CSVGQVLEETQYF. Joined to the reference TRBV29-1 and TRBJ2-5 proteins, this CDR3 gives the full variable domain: SAVISQKPSRDICQRGTSLTIQCQVDSQVTMMFWYRQQPGQSLTLIATANQGSEATYESGFVIDKFPISRPNLTFSTLTVSNMSPEDSSIYLCSVGQVLEETQYFGPGTRLLVL.